Listed below are T cell receptor beta chains from one sample, sequenced in a study of cytomegalovirus exposure and HLA in healthy donors. Measured with immunoSEQ multiplex PCR; TCRdb has only the in-frame clones, and not every one. Of about 110,000 clones in the sample, about 79% were seen once. The sequenced sample was PBMCs. These receptors all stem from a man aged 45-65 years in good health and CMV-seropositive. The CDR3 runs from the conserved cysteine through the conserved F or W. The D gene is left open where the match is weak. Clone size is shown for a subset of rows, as once, few, many or a class of expanded clone.

TGTGCCAGCAAATCATCTAGCAATCAGCCCCAGCATTTT | CASKSSSNQPQHF | - | TRBJ1-5 | few | TRBV2
TGTGCCAGCAGTGAATCGGGACAGGGGAGGGGAGAGCAGTACTTC | CASSESGQGRGEQYF | TRBD1 | TRBJ2-7 | few | TRBV25-1
TGTGCCAGCAGCTTGTTGACAGGGGACTCCTACGAGCAGTACTTC | CASSLLTGDSYEQYF | TRBD1 | TRBJ2-7 | - | TRBV5-8
TGTGCCACCAGCAGACAGGGAGGGACCGGGGAGCTGTTTTTT | CATSRQGGTGELFF | TRBD2 | TRBJ2-2 | - | TRBV15
TGTGCCAGCAGTGAACTCCCCGGGACAGGTATAGGCTACACCTTC | CASSELPGTGIGYTF | TRBD1 | TRBJ1-2 | - | TRBV6-1
TGCGCCAGCAGCTTGGCCCCCTCGGGCACCGGGGAGCTGTTTTTT | CASSLAPSGTGELFF | - | TRBJ2-2 | - | TRBV5-1
TGTGCCAGCTCACCAAGGGCGGGTAGCACAGATACGCAGTATTTT | CASSPRAGSTDTQYF | - | TRBJ2-3 | - | TRBV18
TGTGCCAGCTCACCAGGGCAGGAGGGGACTGAAGCTTTCTTT | CASSPGQEGTEAFF | - | TRBJ1-1 | - | TRBV18
TGTGCCAGCAGCTTATTTTCTATTGAAGCTTTCTTT | CASSLFSIEAFF | - | TRBJ1-1 | once | TRBV2
TGTGCCAGCGGTGAGCCCGCCGGGACAGGGGTACCCTACGAGCAGTACTTC | CASGEPAGTGVPYEQYF | TRBD1 | TRBJ2-7 | once | TRBV25-1
TGTGCCAGCAGCGTAGGGAGCCTTCTGGAGACCCAGTACTTC | CASSVGSLLETQYF | - | TRBJ2-5 | few | TRBV9
TGTGCCAGCATGGTCAGTGGCACAGATACGCAGTATTTT | CASMVSGTDTQYF | - | TRBJ2-3 | - | TRBV6-5
TGTGCCAGCAGCTTAGGAGGGGGGGTGGAGAACATTCAGTACTTC | CASSLGGGVENIQYF | - | TRBJ2-4 | - | TRBV7-6
TGTGCCACCACCCCTTCGATCACTACTGGAAACACCATATATTTT | CATTPSITTGNTIYF | - | TRBJ1-3 | - | TRBV10-3
TGCGCCAGCAGAGACAGCTCCTACAATGAGCAGTTCTTC | CASRDSSYNEQFF | - | TRBJ2-1 | - | TRBV10-2
TGTGCCAGCAGCTTAGTCGCGGATGAAAAACTGTTTTTT | CASSLVADEKLFF | - | TRBJ1-4 | - | TRBV7-6
TGTGCCAGCAGCTCCGCTGGGGCCAACGTCCTGACTTTC | CASSSAGANVLTF | - | TRBJ2-6 | few | TRBV7-8
TGTGCCAGCAGGGCGGGACAGGGCGGGAACACTGAAGCTTTCTTT | CASRAGQGGNTEAFF | TRBD1 | TRBJ1-1 | - | TRBV2
TGTGCCTGGAGTTCCGGGACAGTCAATCAGCCCCAGCATTTT | CAWSSGTVNQPQHF | TRBD1 | TRBJ1-5 | - | TRBV30
TGTGCCAGCAGCCCCGGACTAGCCTACGAGCAGTACTTC | CASSPGLAYEQYF | TRBD2 | TRBJ2-7 | - | TRBV5-6
TGTGCCAGCAGTTCCTACAGGGGACCAGACTACGAGCAGTACTTC | CASSSYRGPDYEQYF | TRBD1 | TRBJ2-7 | - | TRBV28
TGTGCCAGCAGTGAAGACACGATGAACACTGAAGCTTTCTTT | CASSEDTMNTEAFF | - | TRBJ1-1 | - | TRBV6-1
TGTGCCAGCAGCCCCCCGTCCAGAACAGATACGCAGTATTTT | CASSPPSRTDTQYF | - | TRBJ2-3 | - | TRBV7-2